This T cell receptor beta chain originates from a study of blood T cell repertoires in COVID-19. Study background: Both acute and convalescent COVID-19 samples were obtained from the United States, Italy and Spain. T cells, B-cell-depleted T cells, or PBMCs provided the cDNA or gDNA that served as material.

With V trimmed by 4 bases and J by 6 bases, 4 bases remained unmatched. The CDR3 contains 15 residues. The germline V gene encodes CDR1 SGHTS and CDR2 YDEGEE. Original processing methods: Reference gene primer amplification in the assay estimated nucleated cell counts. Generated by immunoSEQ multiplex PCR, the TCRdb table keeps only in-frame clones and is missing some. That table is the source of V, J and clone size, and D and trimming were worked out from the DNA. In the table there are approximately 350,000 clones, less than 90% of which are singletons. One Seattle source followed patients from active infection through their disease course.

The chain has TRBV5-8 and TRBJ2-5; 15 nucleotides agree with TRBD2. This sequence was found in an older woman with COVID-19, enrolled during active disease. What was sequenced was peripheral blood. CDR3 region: CASSTGLAGGQTQYF. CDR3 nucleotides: TGTGCCAGCAGCACCGGACTAGCGGGGGGGCAGACCCAGTACTTC. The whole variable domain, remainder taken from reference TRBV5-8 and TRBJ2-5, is EAGVTQSPTHLIKTRGQQATLRCSPISGHTSVYWYQQALGLGLQFLLWYDEGEERNRGNFPPRFSGRQFPNYSSELNVNALELEDSALYLCASSTGLAGGQTQYFGPGTRLLVL.